This T cell receptor (beta chain) was retrieved from a study of cytomegalovirus exposure and HLA in healthy donors. Note on this clone: No antigen is known for it.

Assay used: immunoSEQ multiplex PCR; TCRdb lists only in-frame clones, some missing. The sample shows some 86,000 clones, 93% of them seen only once. Study findings and constraints: Published work reported that the classifier diagnosed cytomegalovirus status with high specificity and sensitivity. In a later analysis, first-cohort TCR clusters were found to tend to co-occur in the 130 or so validation repertoires. It was confirmed in vitro that a few of the CMV-associated chains were specific for CMV antigens.

It was the approximately 110-subject validation cohort, separate from the roughly 700-subject first cohort, to which the donors belonged. This CDR3 region has 16 residues. Germline CDR1 and CDR2: SGHRS and YFSETQ. V shed 0 bases, J shed 14 bases, and the junction held 8 bases outside the gene matches. The clonotype originates from a woman in her twenties or thirties in good health and CMV-seronegative. What was sequenced was PBMCs. The V gene is TRBV5-1, the J gene TRBJ2-1; TRBD2 matches 16 bases. For the CDR3, the DNA is TGCGCCAGCAGCTTGGGACCCGCCGGGACTAGCGGGGGGGAGTTCTTC. Protein product: CASSLGPAGTSGGEFF.